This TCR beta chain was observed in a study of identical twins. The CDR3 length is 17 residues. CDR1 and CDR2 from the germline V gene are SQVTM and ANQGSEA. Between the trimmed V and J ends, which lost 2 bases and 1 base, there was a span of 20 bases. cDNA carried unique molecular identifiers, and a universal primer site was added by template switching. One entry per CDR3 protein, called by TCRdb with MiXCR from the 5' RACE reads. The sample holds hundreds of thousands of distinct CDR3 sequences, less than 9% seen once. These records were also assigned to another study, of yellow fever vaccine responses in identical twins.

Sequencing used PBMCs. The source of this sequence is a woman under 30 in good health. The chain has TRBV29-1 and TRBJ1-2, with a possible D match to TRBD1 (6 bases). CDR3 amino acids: CSVEFARGADVNYGYTF. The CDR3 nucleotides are TGCAGCGTTGAATTCGCTCGGGGGGCCGATGTTAACTATGGCTACACCTTC. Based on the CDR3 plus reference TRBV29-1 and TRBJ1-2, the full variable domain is SAVISQKPSRDICQRGTSLTIQCQVDSQVTMMFWYRQQPGQSLTLIATANQGSEATYESGFVIDKFPISRPNLTFSTLTVSNMSPEDSSIYLCSVEFARGADVNYGYTFGSGTRLTVV.